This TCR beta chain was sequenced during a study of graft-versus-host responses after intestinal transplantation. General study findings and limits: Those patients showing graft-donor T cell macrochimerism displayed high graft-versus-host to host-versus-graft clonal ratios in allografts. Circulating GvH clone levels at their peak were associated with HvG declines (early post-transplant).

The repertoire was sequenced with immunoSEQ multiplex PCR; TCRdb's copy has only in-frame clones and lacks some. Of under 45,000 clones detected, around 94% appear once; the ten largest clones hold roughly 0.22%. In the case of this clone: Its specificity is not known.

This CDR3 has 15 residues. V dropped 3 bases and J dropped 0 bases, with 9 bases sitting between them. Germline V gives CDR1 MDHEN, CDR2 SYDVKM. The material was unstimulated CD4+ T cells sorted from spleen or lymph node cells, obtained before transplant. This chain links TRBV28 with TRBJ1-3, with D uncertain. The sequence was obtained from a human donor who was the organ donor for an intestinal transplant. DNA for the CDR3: TGTGCCAGCAGTTTGGAGATACTCTCTGGAAACACCATATATTTT. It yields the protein CASSLEILSGNTIYF.